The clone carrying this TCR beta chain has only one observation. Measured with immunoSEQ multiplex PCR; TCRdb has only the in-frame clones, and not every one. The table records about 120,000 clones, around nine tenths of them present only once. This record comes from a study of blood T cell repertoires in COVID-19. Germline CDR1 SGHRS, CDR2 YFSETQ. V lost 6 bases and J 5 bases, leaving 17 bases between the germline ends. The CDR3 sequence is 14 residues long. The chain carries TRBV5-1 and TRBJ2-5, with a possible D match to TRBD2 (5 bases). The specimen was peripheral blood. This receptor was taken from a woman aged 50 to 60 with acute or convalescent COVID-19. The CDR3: CASTLEGNLETQYF. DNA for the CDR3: TGCGCCAGCACTCTCGAGGGTAATCTGGAGACCCAGTACTTC.